This T cell receptor beta chain comes out of a study of T cell repertoires in cytomegalovirus infection. General study findings and limits: Ex vivo, HLA-C-restricted CMV-specific TCR beta clonotypes prevailed over the rest of the response.

TCRdb fed the reads into MiXCR, producing one record per CDR3 protein. The data contain about 890,000 distinct CDR3 sequences, roughly 30% of them singletons. In this sample, this clonotype turned up many times. Its target is unknown. Deletions cut 1 base from V and 9 bases from J, with 13 bases between. Germline lookup yields CDR1 SGHVS and CDR2 FNYEAQ. This CDR3 has 14 amino acids. The material was cultured CD8+ T cells from PBMCs, obtained from culture after CMV antigen stimulation. This clonotype was sampled from a human donor in good health (CMV status not recorded). Some clones in this sample may be carry-over from other donors' samples. The chain employs TRBV7-6 and TRBJ2-1; D may be TRBD1 (5 bases). The CDR3 DNA is TGTGCCAGCAGCTTAGGTGGTAGGGGAACTGAGCAGTTCTTC. This translates into CASSLGGRGTEQFF. The full variable domain, its missing parts supplied by reference TRBV7-6 and TRBJ2-1, is GAGVSQSPRYKVTKRGQDVALRCDPISGHVSLYWYRQALGQGPEFLTYFNYEAQQDKSGLPNDRFSAERPEGSISTLTIQRTEQRDSAMYRCASSLGGRGTEQFFGPGTRLTVL.